Listed below are T cell receptor beta chains from one sample, sequenced in a study of cytomegalovirus exposure and HLA in healthy donors. The repertoire was sequenced with immunoSEQ multiplex PCR; TCRdb's copy has only in-frame clones and lacks some. This sample's clone table lists 200,000 to 250,000 clones. Sequencing was done on a sample of PBMCs. The receptors here all came from a woman aged 25 to 39 in good health and CMV-seropositive. Each CDR3 is given with its conserved first and last residue. The D gene is left open where the match is weak.

j_gene: TRBJ1-1; d_gene: .; v_gene: TRBV18; CDR3aa: CASSPRRGLSPAFF; CDR3nt: TGTGCCAGCTCACCACGACGGGGGTTGTCGCCAGCTTTCTTT
j_gene: TRBJ1-2; d_gene: TRBD1; v_gene: TRBV5-1; CDR3aa: CASSTEGATGYTF; CDR3nt: TGCGCCAGCAGTACCGAGGGGGCGACTGGCTACACCTTC
j_gene: TRBJ2-1; d_gene: .; v_gene: TRBV18; CDR3aa: CASSSPTAPEQFF; CDR3nt: TGTGCCAGCTCCTCACCGACTGCCCCTGAGCAGTTCTTC
j_gene: TRBJ2-4; d_gene: .; v_gene: TRBV28; CDR3aa: CASQGGRLAKNIQYF; CDR3nt: TGTGCCAGCCAGGGGGGCCGACTAGCCAAAAACATTCAGTACTTC
j_gene: TRBJ2-1; d_gene: TRBD2; v_gene: TRBV7-7; CDR3aa: CASSLESGRWNEQFF; CDR3nt: TGTGCCAGCAGCTTAGAAAGCGGGAGATGGAATGAGCAGTTCTTC
j_gene: TRBJ2-7; d_gene: .; v_gene: TRBV10-3; CDR3aa: CAISGTHYEQYF; CDR3nt: TGTGCCATCAGTGGGACTCACTACGAGCAGTACTTC
j_gene: TRBJ1-1; d_gene: .; v_gene: TRBV2; CDR3aa: CASSARVEAFF; CDR3nt: TGTGCCAGCAGCGCCAGGGTAGAAGCTTTCTTT
j_gene: TRBJ1-4; d_gene: .; v_gene: TRBV27; CDR3aa: CASSHTLAEKLFF; CDR3nt: TGTGCCAGCAGTCACACGTTGGCAGAAAAACTGTTTTTT
j_gene: TRBJ1-2; d_gene: .; v_gene: TRBV6-5; CDR3aa: CASSYWGRVDYTF; CDR3nt: TGTGCCAGCAGTTACTGGGGCAGGGTGGACTACACCTTC
j_gene: TRBJ2-7; d_gene: .; v_gene: TRBV2; CDR3aa: CASSLRDINYEQYF; CDR3nt: TGTGCCAGCAGCCTCCGGGACATCAACTACGAGCAGTACTTC
j_gene: TRBJ1-3; d_gene: .; v_gene: TRBV4-1; CDR3aa: CASSIKGIQDSGNTIYF; CDR3nt: TGCGCCAGCAGTATCAAAGGGATACAGGATTCAGGAAACACCATATATTTT
j_gene: TRBJ2-7; d_gene: TRBD2; v_gene: TRBV30; CDR3aa: CAWSRFRPTSGRIDEQYF; CDR3nt: TGTGCCTGGAGTAGGTTTCGGCCGACTAGCGGGAGGATTGACGAGCAGTACTTC
j_gene: TRBJ1-1; d_gene: .; v_gene: TRBV18; CDR3aa: CASSPGVAEAFF; CDR3nt: TGTGCCAGCTCACCCGGAGTTGCTGAAGCTTTCTTT
j_gene: TRBJ2-3; d_gene: TRBD2; v_gene: TRBV7-8; CDR3aa: CASSYWGPGLAEPTDTQYF; CDR3nt: TGTGCCAGCAGCTATTGGGGACCGGGACTAGCGGAGCCCACAGATACGCAGTATTTT
j_gene: TRBJ2-3; d_gene: .; v_gene: TRBV7-6; CDR3aa: CASSPTRTIADTQYF; CDR3nt: TGTGCCAGCAGCCCCACGAGGACTATAGCGGATACGCAGTATTTT
j_gene: TRBJ2-5; d_gene: .; v_gene: TRBV2; CDR3aa: CASSDSRGRGETQYF; CDR3nt: TGTGCCAGCAGTGACTCTCGGGGGAGGGGGGAGACCCAGTACTTC
j_gene: TRBJ2-5; d_gene: TRBD2; v_gene: TRBV15; CDR3aa: CATSRGIAGEETQYF; CDR3nt: TGTGCCACCAGCAGAGGCATTGCGGGAGAAGAGACCCAGTACTTC
j_gene: TRBJ1-4; d_gene: TRBD1; v_gene: TRBV2; CDR3aa: CASKAGGGEKLFF; CDR3nt: TGTGCCAGCAAGGCAGGGGGCGGAGAAAAACTGTTTTTT
j_gene: TRBJ1-1; d_gene: .; v_gene: TRBV29-1; CDR3aa: CSVGRGPGQEAFF; CDR3nt: TGCAGCGTTGGTCGCGGACCGGGACAAGAAGCTTTCTTT
j_gene: TRBJ1-2; d_gene: TRBD1; v_gene: TRBV7-6; CDR3aa: CASSYTSGQDYGYTF; CDR3nt: TGTGCCAGCAGCTACACCTCGGGACAGGACTATGGCTACACCTTC
j_gene: TRBJ2-4; d_gene: TRBD1; v_gene: TRBV28; CDR3aa: CASSSGQGVKDIQYF; CDR3nt: TGTGCCAGCAGTTCCGGACAGGGGGTAAAGGACATTCAGTACTTC
j_gene: TRBJ2-3; d_gene: TRBD1; v_gene: TRBV27; CDR3aa: CASTRQGGTQYF; CDR3nt: TGTGCCAGCACCCGACAGGGCGGTACGCAGTATTTT
j_gene: TRBJ2-3; d_gene: .; v_gene: TRBV10-1; CDR3aa: CASSRTARTDTQYF; CDR3nt: TGCGCCAGCAGTCGCACAGCCCGCACAGATACGCAGTATTTT
j_gene: TRBJ2-7; d_gene: TRBD1; v_gene: TRBV18; CDR3aa: CASSGQERTYEQYF; CDR3nt: TGTGCCAGCTCAGGACAGGAAAGGACCTACGAGCAGTACTTC
j_gene: TRBJ1-1; d_gene: .; v_gene: TRBV2; CDR3aa: CASSVSQKGEVDTEAFF; CDR3nt: TGTGCCAGCAGTGTCTCTCAGAAAGGGGAGGTAGACACTGAAGCTTTCTTT
j_gene: TRBJ2-2; d_gene: TRBD2; v_gene: TRBV10-2; CDR3aa: CASRAGTTYTGELFF; CDR3nt: TGCGCCAGCAGAGCCGGGACTACCTACACCGGGGAGCTGTTTTTT
j_gene: TRBJ1-4; d_gene: .; v_gene: TRBV19; CDR3aa: CASSNLQGDREKLFF; CDR3nt: TGTGCCAGTAGTAATCTACAGGGTGATAGGGAAAAACTGTTTTTT
j_gene: TRBJ2-5; d_gene: TRBD2; v_gene: TRBV5-4; CDR3aa: CASSLATGASGQETQYF; CDR3nt: TGTGCCAGCAGCTTGGCCACCGGAGCTAGCGGACAAGAGACCCAGTACTTC
j_gene: TRBJ2-7; d_gene: .; v_gene: TRBV18; CDR3aa: CASSLSSYEQYF; CDR3nt: TGTGCCAGCTCCCTAAGCTCCTACGAGCAGTACTTC
j_gene: TRBJ2-7; d_gene: TRBD2; v_gene: TRBV6-1; CDR3aa: CASPGVAGSYEQYF; CDR3nt: TGTGCCAGCCCCGGGGTAGCGGGATCCTACGAGCAGTACTTC
j_gene: TRBJ2-5; d_gene: .; v_gene: TRBV6-1; CDR3aa: CASSAGETQYF; CDR3nt: TGTGCCAGCAGTGCGGGGGAGACCCAGTACTTC
j_gene: TRBJ1-5; d_gene: .; v_gene: TRBV7-4; CDR3aa: CASSLVAGINQPQHF; CDR3nt: TGTGCCAGCAGCTTAGTGGCAGGGATCAATCAGCCCCAGCATTTT
j_gene: TRBJ2-3; d_gene: .; v_gene: TRBV5-1; CDR3aa: CASSPRVGLGADTQYF; CDR3nt: TGCGCCAGCAGCCCGCGTGTGGGTCTAGGGGCAGATACGCAGTATTTT
j_gene: TRBJ2-7; d_gene: TRBD1; v_gene: TRBV5-1; CDR3aa: CASSPYGNRGEGEQYF; CDR3nt: TGCGCCAGCAGCCCGTATGGGAACAGGGGCGAAGGGGAGCAGTACTTC
j_gene: TRBJ2-5; d_gene: TRBD2; v_gene: TRBV7-2; CDR3aa: CASSLGTSGIKLYF; CDR3nt: TGTGCCAGCAGCTTAGGGACTAGCGGGATCAAACTGTACTTC
j_gene: TRBJ2-6; d_gene: TRBD1; v_gene: TRBV18; CDR3aa: CASSPFGTANSGANVLTF; CDR3nt: TGTGCCAGCTCACCATTCGGGACAGCAAACTCTGGGGCCAACGTCCTGACTTTC
j_gene: TRBJ1-1; d_gene: .; v_gene: TRBV5-1; CDR3aa: CASSLEGGGGTEAFF; CDR3nt: TGCGCCAGCAGCTTAGAAGGGGGAGGGGGCACTGAAGCTTTCTTT
j_gene: TRBJ1-2; d_gene: .; v_gene: TRBV4-3; CDR3aa: CASSQGAVYGYTF; CDR3nt: TGCGCCAGCAGCCAAGGAGCCGTCTATGGCTACACCTTC
j_gene: TRBJ2-1; d_gene: .; v_gene: TRBV10-1; CDR3aa: CASSRLGSGEQFF; CDR3nt: TGCGCCAGCAGCCGCCTTGGGTCGGGTGAGCAGTTCTTC
j_gene: TRBJ2-2; d_gene: TRBD2; v_gene: TRBV9; CDR3aa: CASSGGILAGRGTGELFF; CDR3nt: TGTGCCAGCAGCGGAGGGATTCTAGCGGGGCGGGGCACCGGGGAGCTGTTTTTT
j_gene: TRBJ2-1; d_gene: TRBD2; v_gene: TRBV5-1; CDR3aa: CASSLMIRAGNDNEQFF; CDR3nt: TGCGCCAGCAGCTTGATGATTCGAGCGGGGAATGACAATGAGCAGTTCTTC
j_gene: TRBJ2-3; d_gene: .; v_gene: TRBV7-2; CDR3aa: CASSHPIDRFTDTQYF; CDR3nt: TGTGCCAGCAGCCACCCAATCGATAGATTCACAGATACGCAGTATTTT
j_gene: TRBJ2-3; d_gene: TRBD2; v_gene: TRBV18; CDR3aa: CASSSLAGGGTDTQYF; CDR3nt: TGTGCCAGCTCAAGTCTAGCGGGAGGAGGCACAGATACGCAGTATTTT
j_gene: TRBJ1-5; d_gene: .; v_gene: TRBV27; CDR3aa: CASSLRYGNQPQHF; CDR3nt: TGTGCCAGCAGTTTACGGTACGGTAATCAGCCCCAGCATTTT
j_gene: TRBJ1-3; d_gene: .; v_gene: TRBV6-5; CDR3aa: CASSYSIGSGNTIYF; CDR3nt: TGTGCCAGCAGTTACTCGATCGGCTCTGGAAACACCATATATTTT
j_gene: TRBJ1-6; d_gene: .; v_gene: TRBV9; CDR3aa: CASSVLPYNSPLHF; CDR3nt: TGTGCCAGCAGCGTACTCCCCTATAATTCACCCCTCCACTTT
j_gene: TRBJ2-5; d_gene: .; v_gene: TRBV5-1; CDR3aa: CASSQSPNRESGETQYF; CDR3nt: TGCGCCAGCAGCCAAAGCCCAAACAGGGAATCTGGAGAGACCCAGTACTTC